Shown below are 10 T cell receptor beta chains from a single sample sequenced in a study of cytomegalovirus exposure and HLA in healthy donors. Data came from immunoSEQ multiplex PCR; TCRdb stores just in-frame clones and leaves some out. The sample contains about 350,000 clones, about 85% of which appear only once. Sequenced sample: PBMCs. The receptors stem from a woman aged 25 to 39 in good health and CMV-seropositive.

This chain uses TRBV29-1 with TRBJ2-7; possibly TRBD2 for D (5 bases). Germline lookup yields CDR1 SQVTM and CDR2 ANQGSEA. The CDR3 has 11 amino acids. The V and J ends lost 8 bases and 6 bases respectively, with 14 bases between them. CDR3 in amino acids: CSIRGSGEQYF. The CDR3 nucleotides are TGCAGCATCCGAGGGTCGGGCGAGCAGTACTTC.

The J gene is TRBJ1-2, the V gene TRBV7-2, with D tentatively TRBD1 (5 bases). The V and J ends lost 2 bases and 8 bases respectively, with 24 bases between them. Germline lookup yields CDR1 SGHTA and CDR2 FQGNSA. CDR3 length: 17 amino acids. The CDR3 region is CASSLLVTGGISGGYTF. DNA for the CDR3: TGTGCCAGCAGCTTATTAGTAACAGGAGGTATAAGCGGCGGCTACACCTTC. Using reference TRBV7-2 and TRBJ1-2 for the parts outside the CDR3, the full variable domain is GAGVSQSPSNKVTEKGKDVELRCDPISGHTALYWYRQSLGQGLEFLIYFQGNSAPDKSGLPSDRFSAERTGGSVSTLTIQRTQQEDSAVYLCASSLLVTGGISGGYTFGSGTRLTVV.

The V and J genes are TRBV1 and TRBJ1-3. TRBV1 is an annotated pseudogene. The CDR3 runs to 18 residues. The CDR3 spells CTSSQEPKGRDSGNTIYF. Here the CDR3 DNA reads TGCACCAGCAGCCAAGAACCTAAGGGACGGGACTCTGGAAACACCATATATTTT.

The V call is TRBV30, the J call TRBJ2-6, with 11 bases fitting TRBD1. CDR3 length equals 16 residues. CDR1 and CDR2 (germline): GTSNPN, SVGIG (reference sequence). V dropped 1 base and J dropped 2; count of bases not matched to a gene: 1. CDR3 region: CAWSGTGGAGANVLTF. In DNA, the CDR3 is TGTGCCTGGAGTGGGACAGGGGGCGCTGGGGCCAACGTCCTGACTTTC.

The rearrangement uses TRBV7-9 and TRBJ1-5; TRBD1 agrees at 7 bases. There are 15 residues in the CDR3. Germline CDR1 reads SEHNR; CDR2 reads FQNEAQ (reference sequence). V dropped 0 bases and J dropped 2; count of bases not matched to a gene: 1. CDR3 DNA sequence: TGTGCCAGCAGCTTAGCAGGGGGCGGCAATCAGCCCCAGCATTTT. Amino acid sequence: CASSLAGGGNQPQHF.

The V gene is TRBV28, the J gene TRBJ1-2, with D maybe TRBD1 (6 bases). Germline V gene data show CDR1 as MDHEN and CDR2 as SYDVKM. The CDR3 sequence is 13 residues long. V was clipped by 4 bases and J by 3 bases, with 9 bases between them. CDR3 loop: CASSSGQYYGYTF. The CDR3 DNA sequence: TGTGCCAGCAGTTCCGGACAGTACTATGGCTACACCTTC.

This rearrangement joins TRBV10-3 to TRBJ2-7, with D perhaps given as TRBD1 or TRBD2 (5 bases each). Germline V gene lookup returns CDR1 ENHRY and CDR2 SYGVKD. V shed 4 bases and J shed 0 bases, with 10 bases lying between them. This CDR3 is 14 amino acids long. CDR3 protein: CAISGGDSSYEQYF. The CDR3 DNA follows: TGTGCCATCAGTGGAGGGGATAGCTCCTACGAGCAGTACTTC.

This clone appeared once. The chain couples TRBV30 to TRBJ1-1, with 11 nucleotides matching TRBD1. Germline CDR1 is GTSNPN and CDR2 is SVGIG (reference sequence). After removal of 3 bases from V and 5 bases from J, the junction contained 5 bases not matched to a gene. CDR3 size: 14 residues. The CDR3 reads CAWRGDRGFTEAFF. DNA of the CDR3: TGTGCCTGGAGGGGGGACAGGGGGTTTACTGAAGCTTTCTTT.

The chain joins TRBV5-6 to TRBJ2-7, with 8 bases matching TRBD1. The V and J ends lost 5 bases and 4 bases, in that order; junction bases with no gene match: 8. The germline V gene has CDR1 SGHDT and CDR2 YYEEEE. CDR3 length equals 14 residues. The CDR3 coding sequence is TGTGCCAGCAGTTTCGGACAGGGAGATTACGAGCAGTACTTC. Its protein is CASSFGQGDYEQYF.

The chain links TRBV4-3 to TRBJ1-1, with D unresolved. Germline V gene data show CDR1 as LGHNA and CDR2 as YSLEER. V lost 0 bases, J lost 4 bases, and 6 bases lay in between. This CDR3 has 13 amino acids. The CDR3 DNA follows: TGCGCCAGCAGCCAAGAGGAGGTCACTGAAGCTTTCTTT. Protein sequence: CASSQEEVTEAFF.